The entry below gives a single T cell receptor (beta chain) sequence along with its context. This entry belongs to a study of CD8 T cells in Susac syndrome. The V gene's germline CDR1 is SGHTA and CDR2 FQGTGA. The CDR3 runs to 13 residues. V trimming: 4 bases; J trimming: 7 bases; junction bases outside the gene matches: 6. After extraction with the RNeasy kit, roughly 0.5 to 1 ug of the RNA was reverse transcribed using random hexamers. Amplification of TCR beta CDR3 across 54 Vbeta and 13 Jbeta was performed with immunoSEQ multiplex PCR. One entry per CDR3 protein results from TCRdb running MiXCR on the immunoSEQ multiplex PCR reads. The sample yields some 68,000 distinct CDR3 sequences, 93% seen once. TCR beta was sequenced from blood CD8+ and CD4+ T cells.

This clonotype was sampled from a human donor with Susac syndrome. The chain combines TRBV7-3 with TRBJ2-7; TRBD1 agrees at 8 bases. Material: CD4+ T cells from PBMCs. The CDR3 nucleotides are TGTGCCAGCAGCTCTTCAGGGGGCGCAGAGCAGTACTTC. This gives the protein CASSSSGGAEQYF.